This TCR beta chain derives from a study of OX40 agonist ivuxolimab in advanced cancers. Study in general: The dose-escalation group included hepatocellular carcinoma, melanoma, renal cell carcinoma and head and neck cancer. Three patients had partial responses: one hepatocellular carcinoma, two cutaneous melanoma. Findings and caveats of the study: Determination of antigen specificity was not performed for the expanded peripheral T cells.

The method was immunoSEQ multiplex PCR; TCRdb's version includes in-frame clones alone and lacks a portion of them. The data contain tens of thousands of clones, approximately 90% of them singletons. This CDR3 contains 14 residues. Trimming removed 6 bases from V and 0 bases from J, with 12 bases in between. Germline lookup yields CDR1 MNHNS and CDR2 SASEGT. Regarding this clone: Its target is unknown.

This sequence joins TRBV6-1 and TRBJ2-7; D may be TRBD2 (5 bases). The starting material was CD4+ or CD8+ T cells sorted from blood, obtained in a trial of the OX40 agonist ivuxolimab. The sequence came from an adult with an advanced solid tumor such as melanoma, head and neck, liver or kidney cancer. CDR3 region: CASRTAAGSYEQYF. CDR3 coding DNA: TGTGCCAGCAGGACCGCGGCGGGCTCCTACGAGCAGTACTTC.